The clone carrying this T cell receptor beta chain was counted ten times or more. The antigen remains undetermined. One entry per CDR3 protein, called by TCRdb with MiXCR from the multiplex PCR reads. The data show roughly 15,000 distinct CDR3 sequences, under 60% seen once. V dropped 6 bases and J dropped 10; count of bases not matched to a gene: 15. CDR1 is MNHEY, CDR2 SVGEGT, per germline. This CDR3 is built from 15 residues. These data belong to a study of breast tumors, draining lymph nodes, adjacent tissues. Study findings and constraints: Most tumor T cells seemingly derive from lymph node, then expand in tumor.

Sequencing was carried out using tumor-adjacent breast tissue. This chain joins TRBV6-2 or TRBV6-3 and TRBJ1-5, with 7 bases aligning to TRBD1. The TCR was taken from a female donor with breast cancer. Some clones in this sample may be carry-over from other donors' samples. This chain's CDR3 is CASSDTGAPLDPQHF. CDR3 sequence (DNA): TGTGCCAGCAGCGACACAGGGGCCCCTTTGGATCCCCAGCATTTT.